This is a list of T cell receptor beta chains from one sample in a study of blood T cell repertoires in COVID-19. TCRdb's table, derived via immunoSEQ multiplex PCR, lists solely in-frame clones and lacks some. The top ten clones hold roughly an eighth of a sample with some 100,000 clones, about 81% of them seen once. Sequencing was carried out using peripheral blood. These receptors were taken from a human donor in a cohort sampled during active COVID-19. Both conserved end residues are trimmed from each CDR3. Fields, in order: V gene, CDR3 protein.

>TRBV7-2
ASSLVGDPSGNTIY
>TRBV11-2
ASSSDRGGAYEQY
>TRBV3-1/TRBV3-2
ASSQRYRISGNTIY
>TRBV5-5
ASSLDPTRSHEQY
>TRBV11-3
ASSSGGGNTGELF
>TRBV6-6
ASRDPSRSAYEQY
>TRBV2
AGARERVEPQH
>TRBV5-4
ASNLAGGGEQY
>TRBV30
AWSRVRGRTEAF
>TRBV2
ASTLQGVAGELF
>TRBV6-4
ASRRYNEQF
>TRBV3-1/TRBV3-2
ASSPLAGDLNNEQF
>TRBV5-1
ASSPLTPTDTQY
>TRBV18
ASSPRTGENEKLF
>TRBV5-4
ASSLAGSSYEAF
>TRBV3-1/TRBV3-2
ASSQEGFRDRGPLKAGGEYEQY
>TRBV7-2
ASSLGGRSVVQF
>TRBV5-4
ASSLGLAGGETQY
>TRBV18
ASFTKEAGTKNIQY
>TRBV11-2
ASSLAYPGNEQF
>TRBV6-5
ASSRNRDMNTEAF
>TRBV28
ASSLGTGEGGYT
>TRBV29-1
SVEIKYSGDTQY
>TRBV18
ASSLQTRLAGDPSSYNEQF
>TRBV7-2
ASSLSGQLRAAF
>TRBV10-1
ATFGTGGDKGNQPQH
>TRBV7-9
ATRSQGNTEAF
>TRBV2
ASSGGRGPYEQY
>TRBV7-9
ASSPYNEMNTEAF
>TRBV9
ASSSSDRVWDEQF
>TRBV6-4
ASSGTADQPQH
>TRBV7-6
ASSSSQANTEAF
>TRBV4-3
ASSQDHGQFYEQY
>TRBV10-3
AISHSGTSGGSSYEQY
>TRBV5-4
ASSLAGGLGETQY
>TRBV9
ASTDRRNTGELF
>TRBV7-2
ASSFRGLAGGYSTDTQY
>TRBV27
ASSPNRGRGYT
>TRBV2
ASSEQDYYEQY
>TRBV7-2
ASSLYGMQEKLF
>TRBV3-1/TRBV3-2
ASSRPRGNQETQY
>TRBV11-2
ASSSYRTGGTEAF
>TRBV5-1
ASSETGDDTEQY
>TRBV2
ASSEFRSGANVLT
>TRBV12-3/TRBV12-4
ASSQRFYPYT
>TRBV20-1
SASHRRGSDTQY
>TRBV28
ASSLLGTGSYEQY
>TRBV5-1
ASSFGTGVNTIY
>TRBV27
ASSRLAGTDTQY
>TRBV7-2
ASSPDGPSGQPQH
>TRBV7-2
ASSFGTGVYEQY